This TCR beta chain emerged from a study of T cell responses to AZD1222 COVID-19 vaccine. A remark on this clone: Its cognate antigen is unknown.

Some clones are missing from TCRdb's copy, which holds only in-frame ones; the method was immunoSEQ multiplex PCR. This sample carries around 100,000 clones, around nine tenths of them seen once, and the ten largest clones take 20%. Notes on the study in general: Repertoire collection took place solely once the T cell response had peaked.

There are 14 residues in the CDR3. Germline CDR1 LNHNV, CDR2 YYDKDF (reference sequence). The V and J ends lost 0 bases and 4 bases respectively, with 7 bases between them. The V and J genes are TRBV15 and TRBJ1-5, with D unresolved. The material sequenced was peripheral blood, taken on day 0 of AZD1222 vaccination. The receptor was isolated from an adult in good health. CDR3 sequence (DNA): TGTGCCACCAGCAGAGATAAGATAAATCAGCCCCAGCATTTT. This codes for CATSRDKINQPQHF.